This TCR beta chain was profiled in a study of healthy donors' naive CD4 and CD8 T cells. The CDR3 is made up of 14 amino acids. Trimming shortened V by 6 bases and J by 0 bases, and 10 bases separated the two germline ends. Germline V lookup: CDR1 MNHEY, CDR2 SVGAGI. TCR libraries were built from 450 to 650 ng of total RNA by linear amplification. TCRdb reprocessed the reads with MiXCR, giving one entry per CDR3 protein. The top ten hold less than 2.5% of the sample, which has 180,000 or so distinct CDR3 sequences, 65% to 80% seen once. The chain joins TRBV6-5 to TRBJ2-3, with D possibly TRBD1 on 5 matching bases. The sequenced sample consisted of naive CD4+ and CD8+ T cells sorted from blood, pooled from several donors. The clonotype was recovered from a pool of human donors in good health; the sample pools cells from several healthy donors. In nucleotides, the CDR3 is TGTGCCAGCAGGGCCAGGGTTAGCACAGATACGCAGTATTTT. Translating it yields CASRARVSTDTQYF.